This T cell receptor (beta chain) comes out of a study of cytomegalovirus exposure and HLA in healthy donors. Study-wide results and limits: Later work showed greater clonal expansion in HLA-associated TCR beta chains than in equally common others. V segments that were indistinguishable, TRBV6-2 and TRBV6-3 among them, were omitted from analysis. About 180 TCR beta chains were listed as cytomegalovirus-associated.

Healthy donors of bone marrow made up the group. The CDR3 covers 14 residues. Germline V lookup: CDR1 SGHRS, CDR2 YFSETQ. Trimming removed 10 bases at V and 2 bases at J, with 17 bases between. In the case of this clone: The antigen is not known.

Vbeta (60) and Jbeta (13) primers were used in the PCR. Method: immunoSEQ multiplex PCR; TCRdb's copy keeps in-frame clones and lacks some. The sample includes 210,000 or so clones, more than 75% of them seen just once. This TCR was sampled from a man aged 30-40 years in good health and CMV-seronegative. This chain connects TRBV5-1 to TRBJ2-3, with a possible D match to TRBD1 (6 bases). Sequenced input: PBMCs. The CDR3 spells CASAATGDTDTQYF. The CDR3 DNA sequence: TGCGCCTCAGCAGCGACAGGTGACACAGATACGCAGTATTTT. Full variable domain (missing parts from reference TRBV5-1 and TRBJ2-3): KAGVTQTPRYLIKTRGQQVTLSCSPISGHRSVSWYQQTPGQGLQFLFEYFSETQRNKGNFPGRFSGRQFSNSRSEMNVSTLELGDSALYLCASAATGDTDTQYFGPGTRLTVL.